The rows below give T cell receptor beta chains drawn from one sample of a study of T cells after yellow fever vaccination. TCRdb reanalysed the 5' RACE reads using MiXCR and keeps one entry per CDR3 protein. The sample includes about 330,000 distinct CDR3 sequences, roughly 8.4% seen only once; the top ten take 17%. The sequencing here drew on PBMCs, taken roughly 45 days after the first yellow fever vaccination. Receptors originate from a man aged 18 to 30 who received the YFV17D yellow fever vaccine. Both conserved end residues are part of each CDR3. The D gene is left open where the match is weak. Not every row has a clone size; where given, it reads once, few, many or a size class.

clone_size: -; j_call: TRBJ1-6; d_call: -; v_call: TRBV27; cdr3_nt: TGTGCCAGCAGTTTATTCGGTGATTCACCCCTCCACTTT; cdr3_aa: CASSLFGDSPLHF
clone_size: many; j_call: TRBJ1-1; d_call: -; v_call: TRBV5-1; cdr3_nt: TGCGCCAGCAGTGACAGCGGGGGCACTGAAGCTTTCTTT; cdr3_aa: CASSDSGGTEAFF
clone_size: -; j_call: TRBJ1-1; d_call: -; v_call: TRBV11-3; cdr3_nt: TGTGCCAGCAGCTTAGATCGGTGGAACACTGAAGCTTTCTTT; cdr3_aa: CASSLDRWNTEAFF
clone_size: -; j_call: TRBJ2-7; d_call: -; v_call: TRBV12-3/TRBV12-4; cdr3_nt: TGTGCCAGCAGCCCCGGGGGCAACGAGCAGTACTTC; cdr3_aa: CASSPGGNEQYF
clone_size: -; j_call: TRBJ1-1; d_call: TRBD1; v_call: TRBV7-9; cdr3_nt: TGTGCCAGCAGCTTCGGCGGACAGGGTCACACTGAAGCTTTCTTT; cdr3_aa: CASSFGGQGHTEAFF
clone_size: -; j_call: TRBJ1-2; d_call: TRBD1; v_call: TRBV4-1; cdr3_nt: TGCGCCAGCAGCCACGCCGGACAGGCGGGTGGAGGGCATTATGGCTACACCTTC; cdr3_aa: CASSHAGQAGGGHYGYTF
clone_size: few; j_call: TRBJ1-5; d_call: TRBD1; v_call: TRBV4-3; cdr3_nt: TGCGCCAGCAGCCTGGGACAGAATAGCAATCAGCCCCAGCATTTT; cdr3_aa: CASSLGQNSNQPQHF
clone_size: -; j_call: TRBJ1-2; d_call: -; v_call: TRBV13; cdr3_nt: TGTGCCAGCAGCTTAGGGGCGTTTGGCTACACCTTC; cdr3_aa: CASSLGAFGYTF
clone_size: few; j_call: TRBJ1-1; d_call: -; v_call: TRBV12-3/TRBV12-4; cdr3_nt: TGTGCCACCGCTGGGGGGCCCACTGAAGCTTTCTTT; cdr3_aa: CATAGGPTEAFF
clone_size: -; j_call: TRBJ1-5; d_call: -; v_call: TRBV7-2; cdr3_nt: TGTGCCAGCAGCTTATATACCGGCGACAATCAGCCCCAGCATTTT; cdr3_aa: CASSLYTGDNQPQHF
clone_size: few; j_call: TRBJ1-1; d_call: -; v_call: TRBV6-1; cdr3_nt: TGTGCCAGCAGAGCACCGGGACCCTTCACTGAAGCTTTCTTT; cdr3_aa: CASRAPGPFTEAFF
clone_size: few; j_call: TRBJ2-2; d_call: -; v_call: TRBV12-3/TRBV12-4; cdr3_nt: TGTGCCAGCAGTCGGGACCGCCGCCTGGACACCGGGGAGCTGTTTTTT; cdr3_aa: CASSRDRRLDTGELFF
clone_size: -; j_call: TRBJ2-3; d_call: TRBD1; v_call: TRBV24-1; cdr3_nt: TGTGCCACCAGTGATCTCCAGGGGGCTACGCAGTATTTT; cdr3_aa: CATSDLQGATQYF
clone_size: few; j_call: TRBJ2-5; d_call: -; v_call: TRBV5-4; cdr3_nt: TGTGCCAGCAGCTTGGTCCTGGGAGAGACCCAGTACTTC; cdr3_aa: CASSLVLGETQYF
clone_size: -; j_call: TRBJ1-4; d_call: -; v_call: TRBV12-3/TRBV12-4; cdr3_nt: TGTGCCAGCAGTGACCAGACAGGCCCTAATGAAAAACTGTTTTTT; cdr3_aa: CASSDQTGPNEKLFF
clone_size: -; j_call: TRBJ2-3; d_call: -; v_call: TRBV6-2/TRBV6-3; cdr3_nt: TGTGCCAGCAGTCTGCTCCAATCTAGCACAGATACGCAGTATTTT; cdr3_aa: CASSLLQSSTDTQYF
clone_size: many; j_call: TRBJ1-2; d_call: TRBD1; v_call: TRBV5-1; cdr3_nt: TGCGCCAGCAGCTTGTCTCAGGGGGGCTATGGCTACACCTTC; cdr3_aa: CASSLSQGGYGYTF